This TCR beta chain was documented in a study of CD8+CD57+ T cells in acquired aplastic anemia. Germline V CDR1 and CDR2: DFQATT, SNEGSKA (reference sequence). CDR3 length: 12 amino acids. V lost 5 bases and J 0 bases, leaving 2 bases between the germline ends. It was patients with CD8+CD57+ cell expansion by flow cytometry who were chosen for sequencing. Genomic DNA provided the template from which TCR beta VDJ and CDR3 profiles were obtained. TCRdb called the reads again in MiXCR, with one record for every CDR3 protein. Of 170,000 or so distinct CDR3 sequences in the sample, less than 50% are singletons; the top ten hold roughly 30%.

The chain has TRBV20-1 and TRBJ2-6; D not resolved. This clonotype was obtained from a human donor with aplastic anemia. The sequenced sample was sorted CD4+, CD8+, or CD8+CD57+ T cells (not recorded which) from PBMCs. CDR3 region: CSAASGANVLTF. The CDR3 nucleotides are TGCAGTGCTGCCTCTGGGGCCAACGTCCTGACTTTC.